What follows are 10 T cell receptor beta chains derived from one specimen sequenced in a study of T cell changes during pregnancy in multiple sclerosis. Measured with immunoSEQ multiplex PCR; TCRdb has only the in-frame clones, and not every one. In the table there are fewer than 40,000 clones, more than 70% of which are singletons. Source: CD8+ T cells from peripheral blood mononuclear cells, taken in the first trimester of pregnancy. All receptors derive from a female donor with multiple sclerosis, enrolled in a pregnancy study.

The chain uses TRBV5-6 and TRBJ1-1; possibly TRBD1 for D (6 bases). The CDR3 has 16 residues. Germline CDR1 reads SGHDT; CDR2 reads YYEEEE. The V gene lost 0 bases and the J gene lost 2 bases, with 14 bases spanning the gap. The CDR3 here is CASSLEAGDVNTEAFF. The CDR3 DNA reads TGTGCCAGCAGCTTGGAGGCAGGGGATGTAAACACTGAAGCTTTCTTT.

The V and J genes are TRBV2 and TRBJ2-1, with TRBD2 matching over 16 bases. Germline V gene sequence: CDR1 SNHLY, CDR2 FYNNEI. J lost 7 bases, V lost 4 bases, and 4 bases had no gene match. The CDR3 spans 16 residues. The DNA of the CDR3 is TGTGCCAGCAGTGCCCTGGGACTAGCGGGGGGGAATGAGCAGTTCTTC. It codes for CASSALGLAGGNEQFF.

J is TRBJ2-2 and V is TRBV11-2; D might be TRBD2 (6 bases). The CDR3 runs 15 residues. In germline, CDR1 is SGHAT, CDR2 FQNNGV. Trimming took off 3 bases at V and 7 bases at J, with 15 bases between the two ends. CDR3 bases: TGTGCCAGCAGCTTGGGTACGGGGGTGAGCGGGGAGCTGTTTTTT. Translated, it gives CASSLGTGVSGELFF.

This chain joins TRBV19 and TRBJ1-5; the D gene is possibly TRBD1 (5 bases). Per the germline V gene, CDR1 is LNHDA and CDR2 is SQIVND (reference sequence). V gave up 3 bases and J gave up 1 base, with 10 bases separating them. The CDR3 is 15 amino acids. CDR3 in amino acids: CASSIISGSNQPQHF. CDR3 DNA sequence: TGTGCCAGTAGTATCATATCAGGGAGCAATCAGCCCCAGCATTTT.

The genes are TRBV19 and TRBJ2-1, with 7 bases lining up with TRBD1. The length of the CDR3 is 15 residues. The ends lost 7 bases at V and 0 bases at J; junction bases unmatched: 6. Germline CDR1 LNHDA, CDR2 SQIVND (reference sequence). The CDR3 loop reads CASTMTGSSYNEQFF. In DNA, the CDR3 is TGTGCCAGTACTATGACAGGGAGCTCCTACAATGAGCAGTTCTTC. Together with reference TRBV19 and TRBJ2-1, the CDR3 gives the full variable domain: DGGITQSPKYLFRKEGQNVTLSCEQNLNHDAMYWYRQDPGQGLRLIYYSQIVNDFQKGDIAEGYSVSREKKESFPLTVTSAQKNPTAFYLCASTMTGSSYNEQFFGPGTRLTVL.

The V and J genes are TRBV7-9 and TRBJ2-5, with TRBD2 matching over 14 bases. V lost 5 bases and J lost 1; bases outside the gene matches: 3. The CDR3 covers 16 residues. Germline V gives CDR1 SEHNR, CDR2 FQNEAQ (reference sequence). The CDR3 protein is CASSPGLAGAQETQYF. CDR3 nucleotides: TGTGCCAGCAGCCCGGGACTAGCGGGGGCCCAAGAGACCCAGTACTTC. Full variable domain (missing parts from reference TRBV7-9 and TRBJ2-5): DTGVSQNPRHKITKRGQNVTFRCDPISEHNRLYWYRQTLGQGPEFLTYFQNEAQLEKSRLLSDRFSAERPKGSFSTLEIQRTEQGDSAMYLCASSPGLAGAQETQYFGPGTRLLVL.

The chain joins TRBV4-3 to TRBJ1-2, with 8 bases that match TRBD1. Germline V CDR1 and CDR2: LGHNA, YSLEER. The CDR3 spans 15 residues. V lost 0 bases and J lost 4; bases outside the gene matches: 4. CDR3 amino acids: CASSQDRGLGYGYTF. The CDR3 DNA reads as TGCGCCAGCAGCCAAGACAGGGGGCTAGGCTATGGCTACACCTTC.

The chain uses TRBV4-1 and TRBJ1-2, with a weak D call TRBD1 (5 bases). The CDR3 sequence is 16 residues long. V lost 2 bases and J lost 3, with 16 bases in between. Germline CDR1 and CDR2: MGHRA and YSYEKL. The CDR3 DNA follows: TGCGCCAGCAGCCAACTTAGGGGCACAGAGGACTATGGCTACACCTTC. Its translation: CASSQLRGTEDYGYTF.

V gene TRBV28 combines with J gene TRBJ2-2; D is uncertain. The V gene lost 3 bases and the J gene lost 1 base, with 9 bases spanning the gap. In germline, CDR1 is MDHEN, CDR2 SYDVKM. CDR3 length: 15 amino acids. This chain's CDR3 is CASSFVAENTGELFF. The CDR3 region has the DNA TGTGCCAGCAGTTTTGTGGCGGAGAACACCGGGGAGCTGTTTTTT.

The V gene is TRBV5-1, the J gene TRBJ2-4; TRBD1 matches at 7 bases. V lost 3 bases and J lost 5; bases outside the gene matches: 11. The CDR3 consists of 16 residues. CDR1 is SGHRS and CDR2 is YFSETQ in the germline V gene. This CDR3 is CASSSVGAGGQNIQYF. As DNA, the CDR3 is TGCGCCAGCAGCTCCGTCGGCGCAGGGGGACAAAACATTCAGTACTTC.